The clone carrying this T cell receptor beta chain occurred once. The record originates from a study of OX40 agonist ivuxolimab in advanced cancers. Background on the study: Prior therapy, whether anti-PD-1, anti-PD-L1 or anti-CTLA-4, was allowed, and roughly 44% had some. Partial responses were seen in three patients, one with hepatocellular carcinoma and two with cutaneous melanoma.

Clones were sequenced by immunoSEQ multiplex PCR, and TCRdb holds only the in-frame ones, with some missing. The profile shows more than 20,000 clones, about nine tenths of them singletons. Specimen: CD4+ or CD8+ T cells sorted from blood, collected in a trial of the OX40 agonist ivuxolimab. The sequence derives from an adult with an advanced solid tumor such as melanoma, head and neck, liver or kidney cancer.

Here the CDR3 reads CAWVRGTEYTGELFF. In DNA form, the CDR3 reads TGTGCCTGGGTACGGGGGACAGAGTACACCGGGGAGCTGTTTTTT. The chain joins TRBV30 to TRBJ2-2, with a weak D call TRBD1 (7 bases). The V gene lost 5 bases and the J gene lost 3 bases, with 16 bases spanning the gap. CDR1 is GTSNPN, CDR2 SVGIG, per germline (reference sequence). This CDR3 region has 15 residues.